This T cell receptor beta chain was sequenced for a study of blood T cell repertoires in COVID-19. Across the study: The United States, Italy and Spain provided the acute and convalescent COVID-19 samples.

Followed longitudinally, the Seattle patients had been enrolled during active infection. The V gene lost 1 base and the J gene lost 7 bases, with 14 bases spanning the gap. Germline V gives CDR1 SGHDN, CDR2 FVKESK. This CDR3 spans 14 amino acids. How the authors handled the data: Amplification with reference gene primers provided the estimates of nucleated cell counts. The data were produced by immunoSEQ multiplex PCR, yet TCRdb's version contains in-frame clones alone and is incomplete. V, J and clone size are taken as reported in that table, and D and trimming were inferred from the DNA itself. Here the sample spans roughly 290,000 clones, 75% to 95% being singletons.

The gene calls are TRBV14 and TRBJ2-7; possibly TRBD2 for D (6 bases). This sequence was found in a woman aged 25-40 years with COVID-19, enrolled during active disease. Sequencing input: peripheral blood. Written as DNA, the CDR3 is TGTGCCAGCAGCCAAGTGGTTCATGGGGGGGAGCAGTACTTC. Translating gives CASSQVVHGGEQYF.